This TCR beta chain was sequenced for a study of T cells after yellow fever vaccination. TCRdb called the 5' RACE reads again in MiXCR, with one record for every CDR3 protein. There are around 500,000 distinct CDR3 sequences in the sample; 20% to 25% occur only once, and roughly a sixth lies in the top ten. This clonotype was observed at least ten times. This CDR3 contains 13 residues. The ends were cut back, 4 bases at V and 0 bases at J, with 7 bases in the middle. Germline V lookup: CDR1 SGHRS, CDR2 YFSETQ. The sequence was obtained from a man between 18 and 35 years old who received the YFV17D yellow fever vaccine. V is TRBV5-1 and J is TRBJ1-1; D is ambiguous. The sequencing here drew on PBMCs, taken approximately 22 days after the first yellow fever vaccination. The CDR3 is CASSPGMNTEAFF. The CDR3 DNA follows: TGCGCCAGCAGCCCCGGTATGAACACTGAAGCTTTCTTT.